This T cell receptor beta chain is drawn from a study of T cells in tuberculosis. Germline CDR1 is MGHRA and CDR2 is YSYEKL. This CDR3 is 16 amino acids long. V was trimmed by 2 bases and J by 3 bases, leaving 17 bases between them. The assay was immunoSEQ multiplex PCR, and TCRdb's table has in-frame clones only and misses some. The table records about 25,000 clones, 90% to 95% of them present only once. This receptor was identified in a donor aged 10-30 years with latent tuberculosis or without tuberculosis infection. Some clones in this sample may be carry-over from other donors' samples. The chain joins TRBV4-1 to TRBJ2-7; TRBD2 might be the D (6 bases). Material for sequencing was PBMCs. CDR3 in amino acids: CASSQLVVGGNYEQYF. In DNA, the CDR3 is TGCGCCAGCAGCCAACTTGTCGTAGGAGGGAACTACGAGCAGTACTTC.